This T cell receptor beta chain was retrieved from a study of blood T cell repertoires in COVID-19. Repertoires were generated with immunoSEQ multiplex PCR, while TCRdb's copy carries only in-frame clones and drops some. The sample lists about 94,000 clones, 65% to 80% occurring once. The specimen was peripheral blood. This clonotype originated in a human donor in a cohort sampled during active COVID-19.

The CDR3 bases are TGTGCCAGCAGTTTAGGGTCGGGAGCGAGCACAGATACGCAGTATTTT. This translates into CASSLGSGASTDTQYF. The chain employs TRBV28 and TRBJ2-3, with D possibly matching TRBD2 (6 bases). Trimming removed 2 bases at V and 0 bases at J, with 12 bases between. The CDR3 covers 16 residues. The germline gives CDR1 MDHEN, CDR2 SYDVKM.